The present T cell receptor beta chain was sequenced within a study of identical twins. TCRdb redid the calling of the 5' RACE reads with MiXCR, one entry per CDR3 protein. Of 150,000 or so distinct CDR3 sequences listed, around 3.5% are singletons. The table lists this clonotype with many counts. This CDR3 region has 13 residues. Deletions cut 3 bases from V and 7 bases from J, with 10 bases between. CDR1 and CDR2 (germline): MNHEY, SMNVEV (reference sequence). Sequencing was carried out using memory T cells sorted from blood. The sequence was obtained from a man aged 18 to 35 in good health. The chain employs TRBV27 and TRBJ1-5; D is unresolved. The DNA of the CDR3 is TGTGCCAGCAGTTTCGGAGGTCTCCAGCCCCAGCATTTT. Translated, it gives CASSFGGLQPQHF.